The 22 T cell receptor beta chains below all came from one sample that was sequenced in a study of T cell changes during pregnancy in multiple sclerosis. Measured with immunoSEQ multiplex PCR; TCRdb has only the in-frame clones, and not every one. The profile covers approximately 97,000 clones, with just over 90% appearing a single time and over 0.6% taken by the ten largest. The sequenced sample was peripheral blood, obtained in the second trimester of pregnancy. The receptor set was obtained from a female donor in good health, enrolled as a control in a pregnancy study.

The chain joins TRBV19 to TRBJ2-3, with 10 bases that match TRBD2. The CDR3 length is 14 residues. In germline, CDR1 is LNHDA, CDR2 SQIVND (reference sequence). V lost 5 bases, J lost 4 bases, and 3 bases stayed unmatched. CDR3 in DNA: TGTGCCAGTAGTCTTAGCGGGGGGCCAGATACGCAGTATTTT. Translating gives CASSLSGGPDTQYF.

The chain employs TRBV5-4 and TRBJ1-1; 7 bases map to TRBD1. Trimming at V came to 4 bases and at J to 2 bases, leaving 11 bases not matched to a gene. The CDR3 spans 16 residues. Germline V lookup: CDR1 SGHNT, CDR2 YYREEE (reference sequence). CDR3 in amino acids: CASSPRLDRQNTEAFF. The DNA for the CDR3 is TGTGCCAGCAGCCCACGCCTGGACAGGCAAAACACTGAAGCTTTCTTT.

The chain carries TRBV13 and TRBJ1-6; the D gene is possibly TRBD1 (6 bases). Germline CDR1 and CDR2: PRHDT and FYEKMQ (reference sequence). Trimming removed 5 bases from V and 7 bases from J, with 12 bases in between. CDR3 length: 14 amino acids. CDR3 nucleotides: TGTGCCAGCAGCATAACAGGGCCGAATTCACCCCTCCACTTT. As protein: CASSITGPNSPLHF.

The V and J genes are TRBV6-4 and TRBJ2-3; tentatively, D is TRBD1 (6 bases). V was cut by 5 bases and J by 8 bases, with 14 bases left in between. Germline CDR1 reads MRHNA; CDR2 reads SNTAGT. The CDR3 contains 13 residues. CDR3 DNA sequence: TGTGCCAGCAGTCAACAGGGCGGTCGTACGCAGTATTTT. Amino acids: CASSQQGGRTQYF.

The CDR3 coding sequence is TGCAGCGTTGCCGACAGCGTTACCCTATTTGGCAATCAGCCCCAGCATTTT. It specifies CSVADSVTLFGNQPQHF. The gene calls are TRBV29-1 and TRBJ1-5, with D possibly TRBD1 on 5 matching bases. The germline CDR1 and CDR2 sequences are SQVTM and ANQGSEA. This CDR3 has 17 amino acids. V was trimmed by 4 bases and J by 2 bases, leaving 21 bases between them.

This sequence joins TRBV2 and TRBJ2-1; 9 bases match TRBD2. Germline V gives CDR1 SNHLY, CDR2 FYNNEI. Trimming cost V 5 bases and J 4 bases; bases outside gene matches: 9. The CDR3 sequence is 16 residues long. This CDR3 is CASSPTAGGMYNEQFF. CDR3 DNA sequence: TGTGCCAGCAGTCCCACAGCGGGGGGCATGTACAATGAGCAGTTCTTC.

This chain connects TRBV19 to TRBJ1-2; maybe TRBD1 (5 bases). CDR3 length: 16 amino acids. Germline V gives CDR1 LNHDA, CDR2 SQIVND (reference sequence). Trimming cost V 6 bases and J 4 bases, with 21 bases left between them. The CDR3 DNA reads TGTGCCAGTAGCCACGACGCGGGGCTACTAGGCTATGGCTACACCTTC. This encodes CASSHDAGLLGYGYTF.

The chain links TRBV7-9 to TRBJ1-2; tentative D call: TRBD1 (6 bases). V was clipped by 0 bases and J by 6 bases, with 14 bases between them. Germline V gene lookup returns CDR1 SEHNR and CDR2 FQNEAQ (reference sequence). The CDR3 runs 15 residues. The CDR3 sequence: CASSLAGAPGNGYTF. In DNA, the CDR3 is TGTGCCAGCAGCTTAGCGGGGGCCCCAGGGAATGGCTACACCTTC.

The chain joins TRBV27 to TRBJ1-1, with 7 bases fitting TRBD1. Germline V gives CDR1 MNHEY, CDR2 SMNVEV (reference sequence). V lost 3 bases and J lost 8; bases outside the gene matches: 9. This CDR3 contains 14 residues. Here the CDR3 DNA reads TGTGCCAGCAGTTTTGGGGGTAGCAGGGGGGAAGCTTTCTTT. Its translation: CASSFGGSRGEAFF.

The gene calls are TRBV2 and TRBJ1-4; 8 bases are a match to TRBD1. The V segment lost 5 bases and the J segment 8 bases; nucleotides outside the gene matches: 1. The CDR3 extends over 12 amino acids. CDR1 SNHLY and CDR2 FYNNEI come from the germline V gene. The CDR3 DNA follows: TGTGCCAGCAGTAGGGACAGGGAAAAACTGTTTTTT. This sequence encodes CASSRDREKLFF.

V usage is TRBV15 and J usage is TRBJ2-1; 12 nucleotides agree with TRBD2. There are 15 residues in the CDR3. Germline lookup yields CDR1 LNHNV and CDR2 YYDKDF (reference sequence). With 1 base clipped from V and 7 bases from J, the junction kept 2 bases outside the gene matches. DNA for the CDR3: TGTGCCACCAGCAGAGTTGGACTAGCGGGGAATGAGCAGTTCTTC. This translates into CATSRVGLAGNEQFF.

This chain connects TRBV7-9 to TRBJ2-5; D perhaps matches TRBD2 (6 bases). Germline V gene lookup returns CDR1 SEHNR and CDR2 FQNEAQ (reference sequence). CDR3 size: 14 residues. The V and J ends lost 2 bases and 5 bases respectively, with 12 bases between them. As DNA, the CDR3 is TGTGCCAGCAGCTTATTGGGGGGACGCGAGACCCAGTACTTC. The encoded protein is CASSLLGGRETQYF.

This chain joins TRBV7-2 and TRBJ1-3, with D perhaps TRBD1 (6 bases). CDR3 length equals 16 residues. CDR1 and CDR2 from the germline V gene are SGHTA and FQGNSA. Trimming pared 5 bases from V and 7 bases from J, leaving 21 bases between. The CDR3 loop reads CASSPNGGGAGNTIYF. The CDR3 DNA sequence: TGTGCCAGCAGCCCCAATGGGGGGGGCGCAGGCAACACCATATATTTT.

The chain couples TRBV7-2 to TRBJ1-1; D possibly corresponds to TRBD1 (5 bases). This CDR3 is 14 amino acids long. Trimming pared 5 bases from V and 3 bases from J, leaving 13 bases between. The germline V gene encodes CDR1 SGHTA and CDR2 FQGNSA. The CDR3, as DNA: TGTGCCAGCAGCAGCCTACTGACAGACACTGAAGCTTTCTTT. This sequence encodes CASSSLLTDTEAFF.

This chain joins TRBV6-5 and TRBJ2-5, with no clear D. The CDR3 runs to 13 residues. In germline, CDR1 is MNHEY, CDR2 SVGAGI. Trimming removed 2 bases from V and 4 bases from J, with 8 bases in between. CDR3 sequence (DNA): TGTGCCAGCAGTTACCCCGGGTTAGAGACCCAGTACTTC. The encoded protein is CASSYPGLETQYF.

This clone occurred a few times. The chain uses TRBV9 and TRBJ1-2, with D unresolved. Deletions cut 1 base from V and 8 bases from J, with 9 bases between. Per the germline V gene, CDR1 is SGDLS and CDR2 is YYNGEE. The length of the CDR3 is 12 residues. This CDR3 is CASSVQFGGYTF. CDR3 DNA sequence: TGTGCCAGCAGCGTACAATTCGGGGGCTACACCTTC.

The J gene is TRBJ2-7, the V gene TRBV25-1; tentative D call: TRBD2 (6 bases). With 3 bases removed from V and 5 bases from J, the gap between germline ends came to 11 bases. Germline V gene lookup returns CDR1 MGHDK and CDR2 SYGVNS. The CDR3 contains 13 residues. The CDR3 bases are TGTGCCAGCAGTGATGGAGGGTTCGACGAGCAGTACTTC. It specifies CASSDGGFDEQYF.

The chain carries TRBV27 and TRBJ2-3; D might be TRBD2 (5 bases). CDR1 and CDR2 (germline): MNHEY, SMNVEV (reference sequence). V lost 5 bases to trimming and J lost 1 base, with 10 bases between them. CDR3 length: 14 residues. Here the CDR3 DNA reads TGTGCCAGCAGTCTAAATAGCGGCACAGATACGCAGTATTTT. The encoded protein is CASSLNSGTDTQYF.

This clone was detected only a few times. This sequence joins TRBV7-6 and TRBJ1-1; D not certain. Germline values: CDR1 SGHVS, CDR2 FNYEAQ. The V end lost 5 bases, the J end lost 1 base, and 8 bases lay between the germline ends. The CDR3 has 13 residues. As DNA, the CDR3 is TGTGCCAGCAGCCTCCAGCGGAACACTGAAGCTTTCTTT. Its translation is CASSLQRNTEAFF.

The CDR3: CASSEADRWPYEQYF. The CDR3 DNA reads TGTGCCAGCAGCGAGGCGGACAGGTGGCCCTACGAGCAGTACTTC. The chain uses TRBV9 and TRBJ2-7, with 7 nucleotides matching TRBD1. V gave up 3 bases and J gave up 2 bases; unmatched junction bases: 8. The CDR3 runs 15 residues. CDR1 SGDLS and CDR2 YYNGEE come from the germline V gene. Together with reference TRBV9 and TRBJ2-7, the CDR3 gives the full variable domain: DSGVTQTPKHLITATGQRVTLRCSPRSGDLSVYWYQQSLDQGLQFLIQYYNGEERAKGNILERFSAQQFPDLHSELNLSSLELGDSALYFCASSEADRWPYEQYFGPGTRLTVT.

This clone occurred once. The chain links TRBV11-2 to TRBJ1-3; D perhaps matches TRBD1 (6 bases). Germline loops: CDR1 SGHAT, CDR2 FQNNGV. Trimming removed 8 bases from V and 2 bases from J, with 10 bases in between. This CDR3 is 13 amino acids long. CDR3 in amino acids: CASGTGPGNTIYF. The CDR3, as DNA: TGTGCCAGCGGAACAGGGCCTGGAAACACCATATATTTT.

This chain connects TRBV7-8 to TRBJ1-2; D call uncertain. The CDR3 has 15 amino acids. V was cut by 5 bases and J by 3 bases, with 16 bases left in between. CDR1 and CDR2 from the germline V gene are SGHVS and FQNEAQ. CDR3 amino acids: CASSLSLVGDYGYTF. CDR3 coding DNA: TGTGCCAGCAGCCTATCGCTAGTCGGGGACTATGGCTACACCTTC.